This T cell receptor beta chain emerged from a study of beta chain features in type 1 diabetes. Points from the study as a whole: Shorter TCRB CDR3s, moderately but significantly so, marked every one of the four CD4+ subsets in Type 1 diabetes patients. Naive, central memory and Treg TCRB repertoires appeared more alike in patients than in healthy donors.

From germline, CDR1 is MGHDK and CDR2 SYGVNS. V shed 4 bases and J 5 bases; nucleotides not matched to a gene: 3. CDR3 length equals 13 residues. This clone was counted only a few times. The antigen remains undetermined. Every isolated RNA sample was fully reverse transcribed, so sequencing captured expressed TCRB transcripts. Data came from immunoSEQ multiplex PCR; TCRdb stores just in-frame clones and leaves some out. The sample lists 430,000 or so clones; about an eighth were seen once. The sequence was obtained from a woman between 18 and 30 years old in good health. The sequencing input was naive CD4+ T cells from blood. The chain employs TRBV25-1 and TRBJ1-2; 8 bases fit TRBD1. CDR3 sequence: CASSGGQAYGYTF. In nucleotides, the CDR3 is TGTGCCAGCAGTGGGGGACAGGCATATGGCTACACCTTC.